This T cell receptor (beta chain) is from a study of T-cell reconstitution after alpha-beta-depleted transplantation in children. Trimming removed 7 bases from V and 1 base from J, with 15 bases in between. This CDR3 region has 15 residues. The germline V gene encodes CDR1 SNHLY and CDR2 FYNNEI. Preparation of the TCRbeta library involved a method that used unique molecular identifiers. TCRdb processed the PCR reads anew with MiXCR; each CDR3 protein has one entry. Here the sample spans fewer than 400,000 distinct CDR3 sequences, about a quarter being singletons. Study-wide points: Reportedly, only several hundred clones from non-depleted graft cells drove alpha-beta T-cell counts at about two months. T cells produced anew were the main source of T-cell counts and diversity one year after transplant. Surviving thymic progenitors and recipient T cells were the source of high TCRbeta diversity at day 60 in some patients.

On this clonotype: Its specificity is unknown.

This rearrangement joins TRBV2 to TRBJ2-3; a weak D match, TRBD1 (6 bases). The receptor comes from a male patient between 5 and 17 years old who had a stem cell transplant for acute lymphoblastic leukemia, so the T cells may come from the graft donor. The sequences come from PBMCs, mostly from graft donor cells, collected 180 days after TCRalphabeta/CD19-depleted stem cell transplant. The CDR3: CASTATGMGTDTQYF. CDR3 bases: TGTGCCAGCACGGCTACAGGGATGGGCACAGATACGCAGTATTTT.